This TCR beta chain comes out of a study of blood T cell repertoires in COVID-19. The CDR3 length is 14 residues. Trimming shortened V by 7 bases and J by 2 bases, and 15 bases separated the two germline ends. CDR1 SGHDT and CDR2 YYEEEE come from the germline V gene. Sequenced by immunoSEQ multiplex PCR; TCRdb stores in-frame clones only, minus some. The repertoire has a few hundred thousand clones, 80% of them found once; the top ten carry 7.2%. The receptor's source is a woman in her seventies with acute or convalescent COVID-19. The chain recombines TRBV5-6 with TRBJ2-5; D is perhaps TRBD1 (6 bases). Sequenced: peripheral blood. In DNA, the CDR3 is TGTGCCAGCGCCTCCAGGGGTGGGCAAGAGACCCAGTACTTC. Its protein is CASASRGGQETQYF. Variable domain in full (rest from reference TRBV5-6 and TRBJ2-5): DAGVTQSPTHLIKTRGQQVTLRCSPKSGHDTVSWYQQALGQGPQFIFQYYEEEERQRGNFPDRFSGHQFPNYSSELNVNALLLGDSALYLCASASRGGQETQYFGPGTRLLVL.